A selection of T cell receptor beta chains follows, all from one sample in a study of cytomegalovirus exposure and HLA in healthy donors. Libraries were prepared by immunoSEQ multiplex PCR; TCRdb keeps only in-frame clonotypes and omits some of them. The table lists 100,000 to 150,000 clones, 81% of them singletons, with approximately 4% in the top ten. What was sequenced was PBMCs. All receptors derive from a young man in good health and CMV-seropositive. The CDR3 runs from the conserved cysteine through the conserved F or W. A D gene is named only where the DNA matches it firmly. The listing skips clone size in some rows; elsewhere it reads once, few, many or a size class.

d_gene: TRBD1; v_gene: TRBV7-8; abundance: NA; j_gene: TRBJ2-7; len: 16; CDR3aa: CASSLVQTGSSYEQYF; CDR3nt: TGTGCCAGCAGCTTAGTCCAGACAGGGAGCTCCTACGAGCAGTACTTC
d_gene: NA; v_gene: TRBV7-9; abundance: once; j_gene: TRBJ2-7; len: 13; CDR3aa: CASSPLMGSEQYF; CDR3nt: TGTGCCAGCAGCCCATTAATGGGCAGCGAGCAGTACTTC
d_gene: NA; v_gene: TRBV6-5; abundance: few; j_gene: TRBJ2-6; len: 15; CDR3aa: CASSRQESGANVLTF; CDR3nt: TGTGCCAGCAGTCGACAGGAATCTGGGGCCAACGTCCTGACTTTC
d_gene: NA; v_gene: TRBV5-6; abundance: NA; j_gene: TRBJ1-2; len: 15; CDR3aa: CASSLTGSPNYGYTF; CDR3nt: TGTGCCAGCAGCTTGACGGGGAGCCCTAACTATGGCTACACCTTC
d_gene: TRBD1; v_gene: TRBV9; abundance: NA; j_gene: TRBJ2-1; len: 16; CDR3aa: CASSQDRVSSYNEQFF; CDR3nt: TGTGCCAGCAGCCAAGACAGGGTGAGCTCCTACAATGAGCAGTTCTTC
d_gene: TRBD1; v_gene: TRBV9; abundance: NA; j_gene: TRBJ2-3; len: 16; CDR3aa: CASSPWDRGSTDTQYF; CDR3nt: TGTGCCAGCAGCCCCTGGGACAGGGGTAGCACAGATACGCAGTATTTT
d_gene: TRBD2; v_gene: TRBV19; abundance: NA; j_gene: TRBJ2-2; len: 14; CDR3aa: CASTILAGTGELFF; CDR3nt: TGTGCCAGTACTATCCTAGCGGGAACCGGGGAGCTGTTTTTT
d_gene: NA; v_gene: TRBV18; abundance: once; j_gene: TRBJ1-1; len: 16; CDR3aa: CASSPLTQGGYTEAFF; CDR3nt: TGTGCCAGCTCACCATTGACACAGGGTGGGTACACTGAAGCTTTCTTT
d_gene: TRBD2; v_gene: TRBV7-8; abundance: few; j_gene: TRBJ2-3; len: 19; CDR3aa: CASSLKGLAGEWVTDTQYF; CDR3nt: TGTGCCAGCAGCTTAAAAGGACTAGCGGGAGAGTGGGTCACAGATACGCAGTATTTT
d_gene: NA; v_gene: TRBV2; abundance: NA; j_gene: TRBJ1-4; len: 16; CDR3aa: CASRGTGWATNEKLFF; CDR3nt: TGTGCCAGCAGAGGTACAGGGTGGGCAACTAATGAAAAACTGTTTTTT
d_gene: NA; v_gene: TRBV19; abundance: once; j_gene: TRBJ1-2; len: 14; CDR3aa: CASSFKGPDSGYTF; CDR3nt: TGTGCCAGTAGTTTTAAAGGTCCCGACAGTGGCTACACCTTC
d_gene: NA; v_gene: TRBV13; abundance: NA; j_gene: TRBJ2-3; len: 14; CDR3aa: CASSLGGRGNTQYF; CDR3nt: TGTGCCAGCAGCTTAGGAGGACGGGGAAATACGCAGTATTTT
d_gene: TRBD1; v_gene: TRBV11-3; abundance: NA; j_gene: TRBJ2-2; len: 14; CDR3aa: CASSSHRGWGELFF; CDR3nt: TGTGCCAGCAGCTCTCACAGGGGGTGGGGGGAGCTGTTTTTT
d_gene: TRBD1; v_gene: TRBV7-2; abundance: few; j_gene: TRBJ2-7; len: 13; CDR3aa: CASTDRVLGEQYF; CDR3nt: TGTGCCAGCACTGACAGGGTGCTAGGCGAGCAGTACTTC